This TCR beta chain was recovered during a study of T cell repertoires in cytomegalovirus infection. Germline values: CDR1 LGHNA, CDR2 YNFKEQ. The CDR3 has 14 residues. V lost 3 bases and J 3 bases, leaving 11 bases between the germline ends. One entry per CDR3 protein results from TCRdb running MiXCR on the reads. This table has about 770,000 distinct CDR3 sequences, about 29% appearing once. This clonotype was picked up a small number of times. Its specificity is not known. Here the sequenced sample was cultured CD8+ T cells from PBMCs, taken from culture after CMV antigen stimulation. The V gene is TRBV4-2, the J gene TRBJ1-1, with D uncertain. This sequence was found in a human donor in good health (CMV status not recorded). Some clones in this sample may be carry-over from other donors' samples. In nucleotides, the CDR3 is TGTGCCAGCAGCCAGGGGTTATTGTACACTGAAGCTTTCTTT. Protein: CASSQGLLYTEAFF.